This T cell receptor (beta chain) came from a study of OX40 agonist ivuxolimab in advanced cancers. Points from the study as a whole: Normalized T-cell clonal expansion was also low in some nonresponders.

Trimming removed 4 bases at V and 3 bases at J, with 12 bases between. This CDR3 is built from 14 residues. Germline CDR1 SGHVS, CDR2 FNYEAQ. Notes on this clone: As yet, its antigen is unknown.

This table comes from immunoSEQ multiplex PCR, and its TCRdb copy is limited to in-frame clones, with some not included. This table holds about 40,000 clones, 92% found once. The receptor comes from an adult with an advanced solid tumor such as melanoma, head and neck, liver or kidney cancer. The source material was CD4+ or CD8+ T cells sorted from blood, sampled in a trial of the OX40 agonist ivuxolimab. The chain recombines TRBV7-6 with TRBJ1-1; no definite D call. The CDR3 DNA follows: TGTGCCAGCAGCTCCGTAGTTAGGGACACTGAAGCTTTCTTT. It translates to CASSSVVRDTEAFF.